This T cell receptor (beta chain) is from a study of CXCR3-negative and CXCR3-positive naive CD8 T cells. The TRB libraries of cDNA were built by UMI-labeled 5' RACE. Following a re-call of the 5' RACE reads, TCRdb has one entry per CDR3 protein and lacks DNA. The repertoire shows 40,000 to 45,000 distinct CDR3 sequences; the top ten hold 14% to 15%. Study-level points and caveats: Naive subsets were similarly diverse, while memory CD8+ repertoires were much less diverse.

Notes on this clonotype: Its antigen is unknown.

This receptor was taken from a human donor in good health. Some clones in this sample may be carry-over from other donors' samples. Sequencing used memory CD8+ T cells from blood.

CDR3 residues: CASTPLGGTEAFF. V usage is TRBV12-3 or TRBV12-4 and J usage is TRBJ1-1; TCRdb's D gene call, TRBD1, goes unchecked for lack of DNA. This CDR3 spans 13 amino acids.